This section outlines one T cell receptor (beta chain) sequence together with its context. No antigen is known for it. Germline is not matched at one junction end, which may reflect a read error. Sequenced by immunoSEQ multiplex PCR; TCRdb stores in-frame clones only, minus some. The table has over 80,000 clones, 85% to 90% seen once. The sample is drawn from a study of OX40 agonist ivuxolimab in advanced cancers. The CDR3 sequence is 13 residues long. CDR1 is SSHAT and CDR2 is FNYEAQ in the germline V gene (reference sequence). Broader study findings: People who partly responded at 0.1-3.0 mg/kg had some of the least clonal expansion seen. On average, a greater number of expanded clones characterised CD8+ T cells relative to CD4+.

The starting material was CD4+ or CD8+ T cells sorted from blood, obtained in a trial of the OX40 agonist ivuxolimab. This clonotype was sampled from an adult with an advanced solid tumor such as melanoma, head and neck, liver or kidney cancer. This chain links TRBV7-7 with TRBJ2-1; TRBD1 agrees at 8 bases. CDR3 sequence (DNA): TGTGCTAGCAGCTTATACAGGGGGAATGAGCAGTTCTTC. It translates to CASSLYRGNEQFF.